This T cell receptor (beta chain) comes out of a study of shared clonotypes between healthy human individuals (dated by TCRdb to about 2020). In terms of the full investigation: A couple of women and a few men aged 18 to 49 years were included in the cohort. For each donor, three plates each were used for CD4 naive and CD4 memory, two plates were used for CD8 naive, and one plate was used for CD8 memory. Blood TCR repertoires of about five healthy adults were deeply sequenced to estimate repertoire size and the extent of clonotype sharing between individuals. To increase sequencing depth and limit assay-specific biases, TCR repertoire library preparation and sequencing were carried out by different laboratories using diverse techniques. Per donor, leukapheresis produced somewhere between about 0.94 and 9 billion PBMCs. Overall results and qualifications from the work: Pairwise subsampling led to the expectation that sequencing depth would affect the degree of clonotype sharing among donors. Incomplete sequencing was indicated by rarefaction of sorted-subset datasets, despite the large sequencing depth. Naive subsets generally had larger estimated clonotype richness than memory subsets did. Clonotypes shared by all four sorted-subset donors showed higher generation probabilities than non-shared clonotypes. The small number of donors limited the genetic and exposure-history diversity represented. Only blood was sampled, and tissue TCR repertoires likely differ from those in blood. Roughly 5% of naive CD4, more than 3% of naive CD8, 2.3% of memory CD4, and 0.4% of memory CD8 clonotypes were shared across several donors.

Notes on this clone: This receptor's antigen is unknown. Nothing much larger sits one base from this clone, and base qualities are not available. Other DNA sequences in this sample translate to the same CDR3.

TCR CDR3 regions were amplified from genomic DNA by multiplex PCR using the deep immunoSEQ assay. Extracted genomic DNA from each cell subset was distributed evenly across all wells of several immunoSEQ 96-well plates, and each plate was treated as a replicate. For sorted subsets, each replicate PCR was loaded with roughly 0.2 ug genomic DNA, equivalent to 30,000 or so T cell genomes. Purified libraries were quantified with a Qubit 3.0 fluorometer, sized on a Bioanalyzer 2100, and re-quantified with the KAPA Library Quantification kit. Every immunoSEQ 96-well plate was sequenced on a dedicated single-read 150-cycle Illumina NextSeq 550 flow cell. Processing in the source paper ran as follows. Because the immunoSEQ output held only junctional sequences and lacked quality scores, the filtering could not match the filtering applied to full-length reads. To assign V/J genes and CDR3, sequences were annotated against IMGT germline references using PyIR, a Python wrapper for IgBLAST v1.9. Reads were filtered out if the reads had weak V/J assignments (E-value above 1e-6), no CDR3, stop codons, out-of-frame junctions, or ambiguous translated residues. V3J clonotypes were defined by identical inferred V gene, J gene, and CDR3 amino acid sequence. The percentage overlap between two repertoires was calculated by dividing the number of shared unique clonotypes by the size of the smaller repertoire. Repertoire richness was assessed with RTK rarefaction, the Chao1 estimator, and Recon v2.1 estimates of unobserved clonotypes. Generation probabilities for all TCRbeta clonotypes obtained by the gDNA method from a handful of donors were computed using OLGA. TCRdb obtained this table from immuneACCESS and retained in-frame rearrangements with V and J assigned. These tables miss some clones; where compared with another copy, unresolved V genes account for less than half of the shortfall, and the remainder is unexplained. The V and J calls and the clone size are those of that table, but D and trimming were determined from the DNA. The sample table records around 700,000 clones; 74% of these occur just once. Approximately 1.8% of the sample comes from the top ten.

The donors were healthy, HIV-negative adults with no recently reported acute infections or vaccinations. All donors were Caucasian adults living in Nashville, Tennessee, USA. CD4+ T cells were enriched by magnetic negative selection; naive cells were then positively selected on CD45RA, and the negative fraction formed the memory subset. Blood was collected by leukapheresis, and PBMCs were isolated by Ficoll-Histopaque density gradient centrifugation and then cryopreserved in liquid nitrogen vapor phase. Purity and quantity of every magnetically sorted T cell population were checked by analytical flow cytometry. Each sorted fraction had its genomic DNA isolated and then quantified by UV absorbance on a Nanodrop 2000c. Based on the germline V gene, the CDR1 and CDR2 sequences are SGHRS and YFSETQ. The CDR3 starts with the cysteine, ends with the phenylalanine, and has 12 residues. Here the CDR3 DNA is all that survives: 36 bases in frame from base 1. Deletion took 4 bases off V and 3 bases off J, with a span of 8 bases between the germline ends.

Sequenced input: memory CD4+ T cells sorted from blood. The cell subset or site label here, explained by the study, means: CD45RA-negative fraction. The chain is encoded by TRBV5-1 joined to TRBJ2-7, and possibly TRBD1, on 5 matching bases. The sequence came from a woman under 40 in good health. The sequenced DNA is TGCGCCAGCAGCCCCCAGGGCTACGAGCAGTACTTC. Translated, this is CASSPQGYEQYF.